This is a list of T cell receptor beta chains from one sample in a study of T cell repertoires in cytomegalovirus infection. Their specific antigens are unknown. One entry per CDR3 protein, called by TCRdb with MiXCR from the reads. This table holds hundreds of thousands of distinct CDR3 sequences, roughly 33% found once. Sample: cultured PBMCs, taken from culture after CMV antigen stimulation. All receptors derive from a human donor in good health (CMV status not recorded). Some clones in this sample may be carry-over from other donors' samples. CDR3s include the opening cysteine and the closing phenylalanine or tryptophan. The D gene is left open where the match is weak. Clone size is not always given. Where it is, it says once, few, many or a class for expanded clones.

clone size	D gene	V gene	J gene	CDR3 DNA	CDR3 protein
few	TRBD2	TRBV7-8	TRBJ2-7	TGTGCCAGCAGCCCAAAAGGGACTAGCGGGCCCTCCTACGAGCAGTACTTC	CASSPKGTSGPSYEQYF
few	NA	TRBV7-2	TRBJ2-1	TGTGCCAGCAGCTTAGTCGGGGGCCTGAGCTCCTACAATGAGCAGTTCTTC	CASSLVGGLSSYNEQFF
NA	NA	TRBV20-1	TRBJ2-3	TGCAGTGCTAGACCCGGGAATCGAGTAGATACGCAGTATTTT	CSARPGNRVDTQYF
many	TRBD1	TRBV7-6	TRBJ2-3	TGTGCCAGCAGCCCAACAGGGGCAGACTTCACAGATACGCAGTATTTT	CASSPTGADFTDTQYF
NA	TRBD1	TRBV12-3/TRBV12-4	TRBJ2-7	TGTGCCAGCAGCCCCGCCGGAGACAGGGGGCGATACGAGCAGTACTTC	CASSPAGDRGRYEQYF
NA	TRBD2	TRBV9	TRBJ2-1	TGTGCCAGCAGCGTCCTAGCGGGAGAACATGAGCAGTTCTTC	CASSVLAGEHEQFF
NA	TRBD1	TRBV6-1	TRBJ1-5	TGTGCCAGCAGTGAGGACAGGGGAGCGCAGCCCCAGCATTTT	CASSEDRGAQPQHF
NA	NA	TRBV20-1	TRBJ2-4	TGCAGTGCTAGAGCCACTGCCGGGACTCACGTAATGGACATTCAGTACTTC	CSARATAGTHVMDIQYF
NA	NA	TRBV7-8	TRBJ1-2	TGTGCCAGCAGCCTAGAGAGAATCTCTAACTATGGCTACACCTTC	CASSLERISNYGYTF
NA	TRBD2	TRBV28	TRBJ2-2	TGTGCCAGCAGAGGGACTACCCGCGGGGAGCTGTTTTTT	CASRGTTRGELFF
few	NA	TRBV7-8	TRBJ2-2	TGTGCCAGCAGCCCACCCAGGGGTGCGAACACCGGGGAGCTGTTTTTT	CASSPPRGANTGELFF
NA	TRBD2	TRBV19	TRBJ2-1	TGTGCCAGTAGCCTAGCGGCACAGCAGTTCTTC	CASSLAAQQFF
NA	TRBD1	TRBV6-2/TRBV6-3	TRBJ2-1	TGTGCCAGCAGTTACCGGGACAGGGGGGCGAACAATGAGCAGTTCTTC	CASSYRDRGANNEQFF
NA	TRBD2	TRBV5-1	TRBJ2-7	TGCGCCAGCAGCTTGGAGCGGGGAGCTGTGTACGAGCAGTACTTC	CASSLERGAVYEQYF
many	TRBD1	TRBV7-2	TRBJ2-7	TGTGCCAGCAGCCCAGCAGGGGGCGGCTACGAGCAGTACTTC	CASSPAGGGYEQYF
NA	NA	TRBV6-5	TRBJ2-7	TGTGCCAGCCTCGGACAGACCTACGAGCAGTACTTC	CASLGQTYEQYF
few	NA	TRBV6-2/TRBV6-3	TRBJ2-1	TGTGCCAGCAGTTCCCTGGCCGCCGGCTACAATGAGCAGTTCTTC	CASSSLAAGYNEQFF
NA	NA	TRBV27	TRBJ2-3	TGTGCCAGCAGCCCCGAGTATTTAGCACGCCCAGATACGCAGTATTTT	CASSPEYLARPDTQYF
many	NA	TRBV7-2	TRBJ1-1	TGTGCCAGCAGCTTATGGGGCGCATCAGAAGCTTTCTTT	CASSLWGASEAFF
NA	NA	TRBV5-5	TRBJ1-6	TGTGCCAGCAGCTCAGGCGGGGTAAATTCACCCCTCCACTTT	CASSSGGVNSPLHF
NA	NA	TRBV6-2/TRBV6-3	TRBJ2-1	TGTGCCAGCGGGCGGGGGCAGTTCTTC	CASGRGQFF
NA	TRBD1	TRBV11-2	TRBJ2-3	TGTGCCAGTAAAACAGGGGGGGATACGCAGTATTTT	CASKTGGDTQYF
NA	TRBD1	TRBV5-1	TRBJ2-3	TGCGCCAGCAGCTCCCAGGGGGTTGGTGCAGATACGCAGTATTTT	CASSSQGVGADTQYF
NA	TRBD1	TRBV6-1	TRBJ2-3	TGTGCCAGCGTGACAGGGGTTGGGAGCACAGATACGCAGTATTTT	CASVTGVGSTDTQYF
few	NA	TRBV10-2	TRBJ1-1	TGCGCCAGCAGGGGACAAAACAAGAACACTGAAGCTTTCTTT	CASRGQNKNTEAFF
NA	NA	TRBV27	TRBJ1-6	TGTGCCAGCAGTTTATTACGCTCAGATAATTCACCCCTCCACTTT	CASSLLRSDNSPLHF
many	TRBD1	TRBV2	TRBJ2-3	TGTGCCAGCAAGTTAGGACAGGCGCCGGGAGATACGCAGTATTTT	CASKLGQAPGDTQYF
NA	NA	TRBV5-4	TRBJ1-2	TGTGCCAGCAGCAGACAGGTCCCCGGCCTTGGGGGCTACACCTTC	CASSRQVPGLGGYTF
NA	TRBD1	TRBV7-9	TRBJ1-6	TGTGCCAGCACCCCCGGGACAGGGGGTACACCCCTCCACTTT	CASTPGTGGTPLHF
NA	TRBD1	TRBV6-4	TRBJ2-7	TGTGCCAGCATCCATACCGGGACAGGGGGATTCGAGCAGTACTTC	CASIHTGTGGFEQYF
NA	NA	TRBV6-6	TRBJ1-5	TGTGCCAGCAGGAACTCAGGTTATAGCAATCAGCCCCAGCATTTT	CASRNSGYSNQPQHF
NA	TRBD1	TRBV11-2	TRBJ1-1	TGTGCCAGCAGCTCTGGGACAGGGTGGGGCGACACTGAAGCTTTCTTT	CASSSGTGWGDTEAFF
NA	NA	TRBV12-3/TRBV12-4	TRBJ1-5	TGTGCCAGCAGTTTGCCGGGACGCCTAGCCCGGACCAAGCCTTTT	CASSLPGRLARTKPF
once	NA	TRBV20-1	TRBJ2-3	TGCAGTGCTAGCGAGCAGGACGGAGCGTTGGCAGATACGCAGTATTTT	CSASEQDGALADTQYF
few	NA	TRBV6-5	TRBJ2-2	TGTGCCAGCTGGGACTCGGCGGGGACCGGGGAGCTGTTTTTT	CASWDSAGTGELFF
NA	NA	TRBV6-2/TRBV6-3	TRBJ1-2	TGTGCCAGCAGTTACGCCCGACGGTATGGCTACACCTTC	CASSYARRYGYTF
NA	NA	TRBV7-6	TRBJ2-5	TGTGCCAGCAGCTTAGGAAAGTCCTCACAGAGGGAGACCCAGTACTTC	CASSLGKSSQRETQYF
NA	TRBD2	TRBV6-2/TRBV6-3	TRBJ2-3	TGTGCCAGCATTAAGAGGGCTAGCGGAGCGGCAGATACGCAGTATTTT	CASIKRASGAADTQYF
NA	NA	TRBV12-3/TRBV12-4	TRBJ1-2	TGTGCCAGCAGTCTCGGGGGGGTGGATGGCTACACCTTC	CASSLGGVDGYTF
few	TRBD2	TRBV7-8	TRBJ2-3	TGTGCCAGCAGCTTAGCCAGAGTACCCGGCACTAGCGGCACAGATACGCAGTATTTT	CASSLARVPGTSGTDTQYF
once	TRBD1	TRBV6-2/TRBV6-3	TRBJ2-1	TGTGCCAGTATGGGACAGGGTAGGAATGAGCAGTTCTTC	CASMGQGRNEQFF
NA	NA	TRBV7-6	TRBJ2-5	TGTGCCAGCAGCTTAGTGCAGGTTGAAGAGACCCAGTACTTC	CASSLVQVEETQYF
NA	TRBD1	TRBV6-5	TRBJ2-3	TGTGCCAGCAGTTACTCCAGGGGGCGAGATACGCAGTATTTT	CASSYSRGRDTQYF
many	NA	TRBV6-2/TRBV6-3	TRBJ2-3	TGTGCCAGCAGCCTTATCCCGGGACTTGCAGATACGCAGTATTTT	CASSLIPGLADTQYF
many	TRBD2	TRBV5-1	TRBJ2-1	TGTGCCAGCAGTTTCGGGCTAGCGGATTACAATGAGCAGTTCTTC	CASSFGLADYNEQFF
NA	NA	TRBV24-1	TRBJ2-7	TGTGCCACCAGTGTAGGGAGCTCCTACGAGCAGTACTTC	CATSVGSSYEQYF
NA	TRBD1	TRBV2	TRBJ1-2	TGTGCCAGCAGGGGGGACAGCAACTATGGCTACACCTTC	CASRGDSNYGYTF
NA	TRBD2	TRBV11-2	TRBJ2-5	TGTGCCAGCAGCGGCCGACCGACAAGCGAGGGAGGGGAGACCCAGTACTTC	CASSGRPTSEGGETQYF